This T cell receptor beta chain was recovered during a study of blood T cell repertoires in COVID-19. Study overall: Nucleic acid was either cDNA or gDNA, and it came from T cells, B-cell-depleted T cells, or PBMCs.

Ages ranged from about 18 to 89 years, with residence in around 24 US areas. Before they entered the study, exposed participants had met a COVID-19 case within 2 weeks. Libraries were prepared by immunoSEQ multiplex PCR; TCRdb keeps only in-frame clonotypes and omits some of them. The top ten hold approximately 0.93% of the sample, which has about 350,000 clones, 88% seen once. Germline lookup yields CDR1 PRHDT and CDR2 FYEKMQ (reference sequence). V shed 5 bases, J shed 8 bases, and the junction held 10 bases outside the gene matches. The CDR3 covers 14 residues. Sequencing was carried out using PBMCs or T cells enriched from blood (not recorded which). The receptor comes from a woman in her 30s who had been exposed to COVID-19. This chain joins TRBV13 and TRBJ2-3; 7 bases line up with TRBD2. CDR3 in DNA: TGTGCCAGCAGCCAACTAGCGAACCCCCCTACGCAGTATTTT. This codes for CASSQLANPPTQYF.